Below, one T cell receptor (beta chain) is given with its context. The target antigen is unknown. The V and J ends lost 4 bases and 3 bases, in that order; junction bases with no gene match: 4. The V gene's germline CDR1 is LGHNA and CDR2 YSLEER. The CDR3 sequence is 16 residues long. The repertoire was sequenced with immunoSEQ multiplex PCR; TCRdb's copy has only in-frame clones and lacks some. Of around 35,000 clones in the sample, 93% were seen once. This specimen belongs to a study of T cells in localized non-small cell lung cancer. Study results and limitations: Appearing in adjacent lung were a median about 59 of the top 100 tumor clones. Uninvolved adjacent lung showed higher T cell clonality than tumor. Sequencing, confined to only one tumor region, leaves heterogeneity possible. Those with higher blood T cell density had longer overall survival.

The sequencing used peripheral blood, collected before any cancer treatment. This chain links TRBV4-3 with TRBJ1-5, with 12 nucleotides matching TRBD1. The sequence was collected from a female donor at least 60 years old with stage I lung adenocarcinoma. CDR3 sequence reads: CASSLGTGGFNQPQHF. In DNA form, the CDR3 reads TGCGCCAGCAGCCTAGGGACAGGGGGCTTCAATCAGCCCCAGCATTTT.